This paragraph reports one TCR beta chain. Antigen unknown. These data are taken from a study of post-analysis software for immune sequencing data. Study results and caveats: Controls showed lower frequencies than patients for a handful of TRBV segments, and TRBV5-6, TRBV5-1 and TRBV20-1 were among these.

This CDR3 is 15 amino acids long. Germline trimming cut 6 bases from V and 2 bases from J; bases unmatched to any gene: 8. Germline assignment: CDR1 SGHTA and CDR2 FQGNSA. TCR beta cDNA libraries had unique molecular identifiers. TCRdb fed the PCR reads into MiXCR, producing one record per CDR3 protein. This sample has more than 350,000 distinct CDR3 sequences, with roughly 38% found just once. Sequencing was performed on blood. This TCR derives from a girl aged 2 to 9 with multiple sclerosis. The rearrangement links TRBV7-2 to TRBJ1-1; TRBD1 aligns across 8 bases. This chain's CDR3 is CASRKTGEVNTEAFF. The CDR3 region has the DNA TGTGCCAGCAGGAAGACAGGGGAAGTTAACACTGAAGCTTTCTTT.